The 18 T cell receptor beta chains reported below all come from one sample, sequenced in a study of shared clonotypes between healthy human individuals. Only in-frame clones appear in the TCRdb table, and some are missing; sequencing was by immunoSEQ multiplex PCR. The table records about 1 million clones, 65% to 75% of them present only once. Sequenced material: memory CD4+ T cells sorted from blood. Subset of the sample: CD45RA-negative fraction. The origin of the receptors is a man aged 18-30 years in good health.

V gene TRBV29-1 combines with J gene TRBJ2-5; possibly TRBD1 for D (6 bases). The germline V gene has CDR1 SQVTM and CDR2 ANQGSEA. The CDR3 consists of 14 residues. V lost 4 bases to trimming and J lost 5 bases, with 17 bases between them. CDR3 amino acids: CSVVLPPGVETQYF. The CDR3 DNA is TGCAGCGTTGTTCTCCCACCAGGGGTGGAGACCCAGTACTTC.

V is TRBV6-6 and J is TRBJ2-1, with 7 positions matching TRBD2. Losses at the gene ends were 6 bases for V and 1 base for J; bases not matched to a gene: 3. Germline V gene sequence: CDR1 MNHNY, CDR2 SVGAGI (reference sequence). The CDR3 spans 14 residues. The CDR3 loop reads CASSEGLSYNEQFF. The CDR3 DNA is TGTGCCAGCAGCGAGGGACTATCCTACAATGAGCAGTTCTTC.

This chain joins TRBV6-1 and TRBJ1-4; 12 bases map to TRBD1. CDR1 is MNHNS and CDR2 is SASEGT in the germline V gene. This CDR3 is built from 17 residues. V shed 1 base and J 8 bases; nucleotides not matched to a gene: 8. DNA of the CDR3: TGTGCCAGCAGTGAAGTGAAGTGGGGGACAGGGGGCGAAAAACTGTTTTTT. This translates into CASSEVKWGTGGEKLFF.

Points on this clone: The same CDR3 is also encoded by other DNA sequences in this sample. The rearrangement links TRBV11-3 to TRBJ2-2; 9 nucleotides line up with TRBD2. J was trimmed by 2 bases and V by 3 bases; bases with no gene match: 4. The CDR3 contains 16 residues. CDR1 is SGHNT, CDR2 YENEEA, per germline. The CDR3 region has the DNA TGTGCCAGCAGCTTGGTAGCGGGGGTCAACACCGGGGAGCTGTTTTTT. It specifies CASSLVAGVNTGELFF. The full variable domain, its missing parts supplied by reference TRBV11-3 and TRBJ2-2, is EAGVVQSPRYKIIEKKQPVAFWCNPISGHNTLYWYLQNLGQGPELLIRYENEEAVDDSQLPKDRFSAERLKGVDSTLKIQPAELGDSAVYLCASSLVAGVNTGELFFGEGSRLTVL.

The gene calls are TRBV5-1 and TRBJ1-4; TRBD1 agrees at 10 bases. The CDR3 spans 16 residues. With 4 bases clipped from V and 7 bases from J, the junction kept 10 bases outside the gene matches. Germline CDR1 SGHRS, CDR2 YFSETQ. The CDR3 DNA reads TGCGCCAGCAGCACTGGGACAGGGGCTTGGGGTGAAAAACTGTTTTTT. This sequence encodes CASSTGTGAWGEKLFF.

CDR3 coding DNA: TGTGCCAGCAGCCTCATGGACAGGAACACCGGGGAGCTGTTTTTT. Translated: CASSLMDRNTGELFF. The rearrangement uses TRBV13 and TRBJ2-2, with D perhaps matching TRBD1 (6 bases). Between the trimmed V and J ends, which lost 5 bases and 1 base, there was a span of 11 bases. Germline assignment: CDR1 PRHDT and CDR2 FYEKMQ (reference sequence). This CDR3 contains 15 residues.

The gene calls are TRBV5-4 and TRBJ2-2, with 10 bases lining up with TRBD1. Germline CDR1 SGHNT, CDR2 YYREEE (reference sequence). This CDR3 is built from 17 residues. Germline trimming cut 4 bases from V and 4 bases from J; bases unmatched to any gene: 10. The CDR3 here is CASSPDFRTGGTGELFF. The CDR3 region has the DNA TGTGCCAGCAGCCCGGATTTCCGGACAGGGGGCACCGGGGAGCTGTTTTTT.

CDR3: CASSLYLAGVDTQYF. For the CDR3, the DNA is TGTGCCAGCAGCTTGTACCTAGCGGGAGTAGATACGCAGTATTTT. The chain employs TRBV7-2 and TRBJ2-3; TRBD2 aligns across 10 bases. The CDR3 contains 15 residues. The J segment lost 5 bases and the V segment lost 3 bases, leaving 5 bases of the junction unmatched. Germline V gene data show CDR1 as SGHTA and CDR2 as FQGNSA.

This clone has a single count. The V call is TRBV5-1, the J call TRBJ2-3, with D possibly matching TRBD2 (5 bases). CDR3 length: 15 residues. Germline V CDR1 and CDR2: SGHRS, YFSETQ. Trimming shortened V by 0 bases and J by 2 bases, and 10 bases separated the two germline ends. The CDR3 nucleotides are TGCGCCAGCAGCTTGGTCGGGATAGACACAGATACGCAGTATTTT. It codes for CASSLVGIDTDTQYF.

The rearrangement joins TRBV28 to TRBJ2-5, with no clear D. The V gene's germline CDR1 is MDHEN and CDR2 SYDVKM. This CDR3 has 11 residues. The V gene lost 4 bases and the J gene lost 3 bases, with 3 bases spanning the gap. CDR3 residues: CASSSKETQYF. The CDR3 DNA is TGTGCCAGCAGTTCAAAAGAGACCCAGTACTTC. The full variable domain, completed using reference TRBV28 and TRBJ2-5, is DVKVTQSSRYLVKRTGEKVFLECVQDMDHENMFWYRQDPGLGLRLIYFSYDVKMKEKGDIPEGYSVSREKKERFSLILESASTNQTSMYLCASSSKETQYFGPGTRLLVL.

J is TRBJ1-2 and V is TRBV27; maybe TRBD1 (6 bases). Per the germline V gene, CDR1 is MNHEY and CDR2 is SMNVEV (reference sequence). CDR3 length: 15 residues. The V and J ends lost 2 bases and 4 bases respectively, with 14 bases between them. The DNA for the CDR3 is TGTGCCAGCAGTTTACGAGAGGGGGGGGCCTATGGCTACACCTTC. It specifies CASSLREGGAYGYTF.

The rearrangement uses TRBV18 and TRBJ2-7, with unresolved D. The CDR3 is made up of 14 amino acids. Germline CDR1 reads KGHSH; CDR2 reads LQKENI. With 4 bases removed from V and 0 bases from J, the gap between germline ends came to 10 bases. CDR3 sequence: CASSLTQISYEQYF. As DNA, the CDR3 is TGTGCCAGCTCACTCACGCAGATCTCCTACGAGCAGTACTTC.

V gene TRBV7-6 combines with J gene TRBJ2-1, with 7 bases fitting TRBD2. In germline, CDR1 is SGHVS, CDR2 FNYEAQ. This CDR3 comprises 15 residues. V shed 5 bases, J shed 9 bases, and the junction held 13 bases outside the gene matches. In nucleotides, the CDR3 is TGTGCCAGCAGCGCGGGACTAAACAGCGTGGGTGAGCAGTTCTTC. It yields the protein CASSAGLNSVGEQFF.

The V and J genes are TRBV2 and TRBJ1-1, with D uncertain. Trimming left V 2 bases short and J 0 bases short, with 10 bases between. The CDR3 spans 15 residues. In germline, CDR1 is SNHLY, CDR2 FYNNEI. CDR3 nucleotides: TGTGCCAGCAGTGAACAGCTTACCATGAACACTGAAGCTTTCTTT. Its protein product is CASSEQLTMNTEAFF.

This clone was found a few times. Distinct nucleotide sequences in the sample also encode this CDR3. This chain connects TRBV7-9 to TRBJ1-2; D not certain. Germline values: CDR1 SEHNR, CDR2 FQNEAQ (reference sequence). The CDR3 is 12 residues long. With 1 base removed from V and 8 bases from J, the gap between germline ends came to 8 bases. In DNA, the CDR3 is TGTGCCAGCAGCTTAGGCGGTGGGGGCTACACCTTC. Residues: CASSLGGGGYTF. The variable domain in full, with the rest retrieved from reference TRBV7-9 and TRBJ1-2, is DTGVSQNPRHKITKRGQNVTFRCDPISEHNRLYWYRQTLGQGPEFLTYFQNEAQLEKSRLLSDRFSAERPKGSFSTLEIQRTEQGDSAMYLCASSLGGGGYTFGSGTRLTVV.

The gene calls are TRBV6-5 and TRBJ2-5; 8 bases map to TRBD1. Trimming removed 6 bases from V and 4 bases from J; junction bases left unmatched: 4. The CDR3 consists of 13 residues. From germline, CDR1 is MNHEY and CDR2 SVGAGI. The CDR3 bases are TGTGCCAGCAGGCAGACAGGGGTAGAGACCCAGTACTTC. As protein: CASRQTGVETQYF.

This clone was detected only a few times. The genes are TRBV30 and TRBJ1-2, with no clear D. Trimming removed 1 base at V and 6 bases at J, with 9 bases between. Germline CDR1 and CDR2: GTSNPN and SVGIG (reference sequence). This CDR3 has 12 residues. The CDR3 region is CAWSASGNGYTF. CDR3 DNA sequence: TGTGCCTGGAGTGCCTCAGGCAATGGCTACACCTTC.

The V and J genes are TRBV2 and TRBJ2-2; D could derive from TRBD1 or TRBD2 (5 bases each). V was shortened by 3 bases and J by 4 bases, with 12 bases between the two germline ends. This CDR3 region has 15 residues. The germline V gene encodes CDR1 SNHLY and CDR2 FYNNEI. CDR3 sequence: CASSERGAPTGELFF. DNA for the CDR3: TGTGCCAGCAGTGAGAGAGGGGCGCCCACCGGGGAGCTGTTTTTT.